The rows below give T cell receptor beta chains drawn from one sample of a study of T cell responses to AZD1222 COVID-19 vaccine. Produced via immunoSEQ multiplex PCR; TCRdb's table is partial and in-frame only. The table has 45,000 to 50,000 clones, over 75% seen once. The sequenced sample was peripheral blood, obtained 28 days after the second AZD1222 dose. Receptor source: an adult who received the AZD1222 COVID-19 vaccine. Both conserved end residues are part of each CDR3. The order of the fields is J gene, clone size, V gene, D gene, CDR3 protein, CDR3 DNA. A D gene is named only where the DNA matches it firmly. Size is stated for part of the rows, as once, few or many counts, or as a class when the clone is expanded.

TRBJ1-4,-,TRBV4-3,-,CASARATNEKLFF,TGCGCCAGTGCCAGGGCAACTAATGAAAAACTGTTTTTT
TRBJ1-1,-,TRBV6-5,-,CASSYSAGVQNTEAFF,TGTGCCAGCAGTTACTCGGCAGGGGTACAGAACACTGAAGCTTTCTTT
TRBJ2-7,-,TRBV28,TRBD2,CASLPLAGVLRQYF,TGTGCCAGCCTGCCCTTAGCGGGAGTACTCAGGCAGTACTTC
TRBJ1-2,-,TRBV28,-,CASRQKPQETVYYGYTF,TGTGCCAGCAGGCAAAAACCACAGGAGACGGTCTACTATGGCTACACCTTC
TRBJ2-3,-,TRBV24-1,TRBD1,CATSDSTLGQASTDTQYF,TGTGCCACCAGTGACTCGACTCTAGGACAGGCTAGCACAGATACGCAGTATTTT
TRBJ1-2,-,TRBV4-1,TRBD1,CASSQATRTGSTYTF,TGCGCCAGCAGCCAAGCGACAAGGACAGGGTCAACCTACACCTTC
TRBJ1-2,-,TRBV28,TRBD1,CASKGIRTGHGYTF,TGTGCCAGCAAAGGAATACGGACAGGCCATGGCTACACCTTC
TRBJ1-4,-,TRBV5-1,-,CASSLVGGEKLFF,TGCGCCAGCAGCTTAGTAGGAGGTGAAAAACTGTTTTTT
TRBJ1-2,once,TRBV28,-,CASRSGQNYGYTF,TGTGCCAGCAGATCAGGACAGAACTATGGCTACACCTTC
TRBJ2-7,-,TRBV7-9,-,CASSFSASFYEQYF,TGTGCCAGCAGCTTTAGCGCTAGCTTCTACGAGCAGTACTTC
TRBJ1-2,-,TRBV6-2/TRBV6-3,-,CASSYPRQMVNYGYTF,TGTGCCAGCAGTTACCCCAGACAAATGGTGAACTATGGCTACACCTTC
TRBJ1-5,-,TRBV19,-,CASSSTNSNQPQHF,TGTGCCAGTAGTTCCACCAATAGCAATCAGCCCCAGCATTTT
TRBJ2-6,-,TRBV2,-,CASRGDSGANVLTF,TGTGCCAGCAGGGGAGACTCTGGGGCCAACGTCCTGACTTTC
TRBJ2-1,-,TRBV10-2,-,CASSESFSNEQFF,TGCGCCAGCAGTGAGTCTTTCTCCAATGAGCAGTTCTTC
TRBJ1-2,-,TRBV24-1,TRBD1,CATSDRQGEGYTF,TGTGCCACCAGTGATCGACAGGGGGAAGGCTACACCTTC
TRBJ2-5,-,TRBV4-2,TRBD2,CASSRGAGVGETQYF,TGTGCCAGCAGCCGCGGAGCGGGAGTAGGGGAGACCCAGTACTTC
TRBJ2-5,-,TRBV7-9,TRBD1,CASSLMGQGARSETQYF,TGTGCCAGCAGCTTAATGGGACAGGGGGCGCGGTCAGAGACCCAGTACTTC